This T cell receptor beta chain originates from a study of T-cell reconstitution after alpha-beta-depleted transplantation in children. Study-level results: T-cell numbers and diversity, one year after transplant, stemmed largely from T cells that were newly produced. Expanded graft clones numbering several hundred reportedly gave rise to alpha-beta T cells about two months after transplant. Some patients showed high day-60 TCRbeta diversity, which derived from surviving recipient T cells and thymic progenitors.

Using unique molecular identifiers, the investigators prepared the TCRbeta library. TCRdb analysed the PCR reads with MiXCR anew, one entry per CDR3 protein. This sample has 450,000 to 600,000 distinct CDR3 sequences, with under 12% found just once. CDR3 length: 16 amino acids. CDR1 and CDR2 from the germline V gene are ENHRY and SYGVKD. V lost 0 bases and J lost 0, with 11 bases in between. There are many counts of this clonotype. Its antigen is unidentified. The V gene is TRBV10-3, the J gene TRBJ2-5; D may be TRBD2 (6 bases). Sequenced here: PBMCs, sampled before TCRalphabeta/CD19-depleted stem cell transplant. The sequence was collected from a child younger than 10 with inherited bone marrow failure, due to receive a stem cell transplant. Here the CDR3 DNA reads TGTGCCATCAGTGAGTCACGGGGGTTGGACCAAGAGACCCAGTACTTC. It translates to CAISESRGLDQETQYF.